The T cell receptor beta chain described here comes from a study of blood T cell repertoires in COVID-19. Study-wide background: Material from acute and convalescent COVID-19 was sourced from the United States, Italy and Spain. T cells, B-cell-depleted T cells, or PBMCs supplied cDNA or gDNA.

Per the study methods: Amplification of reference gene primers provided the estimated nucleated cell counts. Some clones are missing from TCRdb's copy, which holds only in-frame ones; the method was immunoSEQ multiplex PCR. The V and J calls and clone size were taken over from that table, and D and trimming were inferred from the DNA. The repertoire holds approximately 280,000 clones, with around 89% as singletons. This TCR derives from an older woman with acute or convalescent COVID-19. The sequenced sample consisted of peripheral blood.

The CDR3 is CSVTGTGGQYEQYF. Written as DNA, the CDR3 is TGCAGCGTTACCGGGACAGGGGGCCAATACGAGCAGTACTTC. The chain links TRBV29-1 to TRBJ2-7, with 12 bases aligning to TRBD1. Germline V gene sequence: CDR1 SQVTM, CDR2 ANQGSEA. J lost 4 bases, V lost 5 bases, and 6 bases had no gene match. CDR3 length: 14 residues.